This T cell receptor beta chain appears in the sequencing data of a study of cytomegalovirus exposure and HLA in healthy donors. Whole-study findings and limits: Some public TCRs appeared in many individuals, while most sequences were rare.

The length of the CDR3 is 12 residues. Germline V gene sequence: CDR1 MNHNY, CDR2 SVGAGI (reference sequence). Trimming removed 2 bases from V and 3 bases from J, with 4 bases in between. TCRdb's copy holds only in-frame clones and misses some; the assay was immunoSEQ multiplex PCR. The data show roughly 310,000 clones, 88% seen once. About this clone: Antigen: not known.

This chain connects TRBV6-6 to TRBJ1-2; D unclear. The sample was PBMCs. This TCR was sampled from a man aged 30 to 39 in good health and CMV-seronegative. The CDR3 coding sequence is TGTGCCAGCAGTTACCGAGACTATGGCTACACCTTC. Translating it yields CASSYRDYGYTF.